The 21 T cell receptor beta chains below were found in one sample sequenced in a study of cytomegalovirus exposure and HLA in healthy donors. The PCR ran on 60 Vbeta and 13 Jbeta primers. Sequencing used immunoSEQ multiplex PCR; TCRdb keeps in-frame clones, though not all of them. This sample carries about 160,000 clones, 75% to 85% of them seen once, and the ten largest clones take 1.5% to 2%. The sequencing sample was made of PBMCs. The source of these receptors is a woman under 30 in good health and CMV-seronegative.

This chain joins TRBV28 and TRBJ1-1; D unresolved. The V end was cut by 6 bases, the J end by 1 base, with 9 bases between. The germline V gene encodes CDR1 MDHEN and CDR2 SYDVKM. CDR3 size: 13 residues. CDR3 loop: CASSPVSNTEAFF. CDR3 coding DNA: TGTGCCAGCAGCCCCGTCTCGAACACTGAAGCTTTCTTT.

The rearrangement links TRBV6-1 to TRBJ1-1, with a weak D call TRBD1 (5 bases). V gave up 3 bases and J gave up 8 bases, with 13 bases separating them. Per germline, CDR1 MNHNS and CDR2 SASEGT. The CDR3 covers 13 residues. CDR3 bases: TGTGCCAGCAGTGATTCGGGCAGGGTGGAAGCTTTCTTT. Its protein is CASSDSGRVEAFF.

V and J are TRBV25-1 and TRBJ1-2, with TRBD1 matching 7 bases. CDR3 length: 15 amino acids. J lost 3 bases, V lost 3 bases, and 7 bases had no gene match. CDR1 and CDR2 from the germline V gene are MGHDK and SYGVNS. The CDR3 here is CASSDTTGTDYGYTF. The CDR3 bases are TGTGCCAGCAGTGATACAACCGGGACAGACTATGGCTACACCTTC.

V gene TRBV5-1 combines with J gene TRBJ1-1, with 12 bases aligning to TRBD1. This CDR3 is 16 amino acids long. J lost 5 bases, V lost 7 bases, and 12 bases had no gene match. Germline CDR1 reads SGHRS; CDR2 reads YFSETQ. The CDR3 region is CASRRGQGAGGTEAFF. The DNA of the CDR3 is TGCGCCAGCCGACGGGGACAGGGGGCTGGAGGGACTGAAGCTTTCTTT.

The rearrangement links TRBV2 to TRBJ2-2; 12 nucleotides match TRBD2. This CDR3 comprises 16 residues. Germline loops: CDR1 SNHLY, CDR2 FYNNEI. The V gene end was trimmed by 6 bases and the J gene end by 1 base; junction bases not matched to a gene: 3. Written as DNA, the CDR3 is TGTGCCAGCAGACGGACTAGCGGGGTGAACACCGGGGAGCTGTTTTTT. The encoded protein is CASRRTSGVNTGELFF.

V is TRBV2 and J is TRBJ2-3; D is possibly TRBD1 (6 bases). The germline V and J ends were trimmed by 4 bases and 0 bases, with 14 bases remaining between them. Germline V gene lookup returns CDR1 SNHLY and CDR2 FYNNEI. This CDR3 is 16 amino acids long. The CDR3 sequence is CASSVGTDRSTDTQYF. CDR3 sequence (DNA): TGTGCCAGCAGTGTTGGGACCGACAGGAGCACAGATACGCAGTATTTT.

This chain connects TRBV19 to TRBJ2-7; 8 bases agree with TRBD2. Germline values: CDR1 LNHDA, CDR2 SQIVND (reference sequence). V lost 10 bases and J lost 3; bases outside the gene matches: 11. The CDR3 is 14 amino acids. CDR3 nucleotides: TGTGCCACCGCCGAAACTAGCGGCTACTACGAGCAGTACTTC. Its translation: CATAETSGYYEQYF. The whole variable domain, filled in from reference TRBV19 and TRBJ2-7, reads DGGITQSPKYLFRKEGQNVTLSCEQNLNHDAMYWYRQDPGQGLRLIYYSQIVNDFQKGDIAEGYSVSREKKESFPLTVTSAQKNPTAFYLCATAETSGYYEQYFGPGTRLTVT.

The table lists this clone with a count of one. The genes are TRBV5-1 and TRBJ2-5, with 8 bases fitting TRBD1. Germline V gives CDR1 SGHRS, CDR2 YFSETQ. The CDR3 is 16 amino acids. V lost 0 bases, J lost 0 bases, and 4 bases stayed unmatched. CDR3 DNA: TGCGCCAGCAGCTTGGGGACAGGGCCCAACCAAGAGACCCAGTACTTC. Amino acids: CASSLGTGPNQETQYF.

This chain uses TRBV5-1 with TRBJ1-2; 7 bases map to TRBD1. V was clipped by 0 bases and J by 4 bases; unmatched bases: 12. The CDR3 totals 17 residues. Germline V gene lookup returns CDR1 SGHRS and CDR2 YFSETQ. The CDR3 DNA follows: TGCGCCAGCAGCTTGGTGGTCCGACAGGGAGATGGCTATGGCTACACCTTC. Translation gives CASSLVVRQGDGYGYTF.

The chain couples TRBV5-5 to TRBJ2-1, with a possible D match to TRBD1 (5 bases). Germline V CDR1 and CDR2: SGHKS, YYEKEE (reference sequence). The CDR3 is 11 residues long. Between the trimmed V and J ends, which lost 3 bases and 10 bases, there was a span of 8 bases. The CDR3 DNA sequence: TGTGCCAGCAGCTCAAGACAGGAGCAGTTCTTC. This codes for CASSSRQEQFF.

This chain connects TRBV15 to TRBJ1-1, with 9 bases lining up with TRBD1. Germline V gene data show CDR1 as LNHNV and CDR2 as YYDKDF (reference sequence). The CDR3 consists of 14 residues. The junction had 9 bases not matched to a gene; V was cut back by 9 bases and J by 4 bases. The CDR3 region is CATRGDRAVTEAFF. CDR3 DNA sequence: TGTGCCACGAGGGGGGACAGGGCGGTCACTGAAGCTTTCTTT.

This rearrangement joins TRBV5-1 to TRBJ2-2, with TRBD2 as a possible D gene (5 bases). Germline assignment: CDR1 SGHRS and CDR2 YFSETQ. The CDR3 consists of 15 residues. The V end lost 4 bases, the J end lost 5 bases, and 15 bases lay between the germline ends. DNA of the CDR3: TGCGCCAGCAGCCCCTCATCGGGGAATACCGGGGAGCTGTTTTTT. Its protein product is CASSPSSGNTGELFF.

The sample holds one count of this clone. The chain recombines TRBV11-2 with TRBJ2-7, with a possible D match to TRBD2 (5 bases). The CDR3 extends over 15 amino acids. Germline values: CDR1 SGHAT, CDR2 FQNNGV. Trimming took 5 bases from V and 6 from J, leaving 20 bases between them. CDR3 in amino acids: CASSPHPLGSGEQYF. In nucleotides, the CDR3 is TGTGCCAGCAGCCCGCACCCGCTTGGGAGCGGCGAGCAGTACTTC.

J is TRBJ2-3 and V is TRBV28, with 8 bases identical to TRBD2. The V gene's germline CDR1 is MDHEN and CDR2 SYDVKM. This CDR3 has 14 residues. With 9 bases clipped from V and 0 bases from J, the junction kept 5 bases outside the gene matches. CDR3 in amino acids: CASESGGSTDTQYF. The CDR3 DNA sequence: TGTGCCAGTGAAAGCGGGGGTAGCACAGATACGCAGTATTTT.

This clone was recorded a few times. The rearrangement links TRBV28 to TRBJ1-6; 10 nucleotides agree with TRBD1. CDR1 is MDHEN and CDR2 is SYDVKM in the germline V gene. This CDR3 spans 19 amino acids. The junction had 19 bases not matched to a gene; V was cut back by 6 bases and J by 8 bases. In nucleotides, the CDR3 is TGTGCCAGCAGCCAATATTGGGACAGGGGACGTATCTTGGATTCACCCCTCCACTTT. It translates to CASSQYWDRGRILDSPLHF.

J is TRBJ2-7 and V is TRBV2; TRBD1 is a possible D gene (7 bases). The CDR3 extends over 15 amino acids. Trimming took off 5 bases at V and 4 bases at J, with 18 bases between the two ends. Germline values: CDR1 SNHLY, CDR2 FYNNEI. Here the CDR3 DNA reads TGTGCCAGCAGTTCCCGACAGGGCCGGGGGTACGAGCAGTACTTC. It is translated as CASSSRQGRGYEQYF.

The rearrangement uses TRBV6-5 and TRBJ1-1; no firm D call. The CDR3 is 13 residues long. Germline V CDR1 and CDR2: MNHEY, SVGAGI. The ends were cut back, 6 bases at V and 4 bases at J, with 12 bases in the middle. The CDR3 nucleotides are TGTGCCAGCAGAGCTAACCGAGGCACTGAAGCTTTCTTT. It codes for CASRANRGTEAFF.

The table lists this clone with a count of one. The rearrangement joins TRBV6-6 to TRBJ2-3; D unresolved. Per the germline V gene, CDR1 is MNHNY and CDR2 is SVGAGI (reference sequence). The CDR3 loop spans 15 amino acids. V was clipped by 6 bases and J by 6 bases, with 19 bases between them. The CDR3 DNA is TGTGCCAGCAGACCCCCCATGGATCGCAGGGATACGCAGTATTTT. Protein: CASRPPMDRRDTQYF.

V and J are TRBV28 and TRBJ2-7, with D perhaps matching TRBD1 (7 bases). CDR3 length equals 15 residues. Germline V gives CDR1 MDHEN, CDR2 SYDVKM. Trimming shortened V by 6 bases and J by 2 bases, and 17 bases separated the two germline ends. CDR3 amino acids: CASRIGGTATYEQYF. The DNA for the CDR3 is TGTGCCAGCAGAATCGGCGGGACAGCAACCTACGAGCAGTACTTC.

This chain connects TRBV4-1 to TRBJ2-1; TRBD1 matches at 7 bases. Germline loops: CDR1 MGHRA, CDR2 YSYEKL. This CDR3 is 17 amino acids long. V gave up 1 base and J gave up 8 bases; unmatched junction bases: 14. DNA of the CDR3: TGCGCCAGCAGCCAAGTACATAAACGACGACAGGGCGATGAGCAGTTCTTC. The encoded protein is CASSQVHKRRQGDEQFF.

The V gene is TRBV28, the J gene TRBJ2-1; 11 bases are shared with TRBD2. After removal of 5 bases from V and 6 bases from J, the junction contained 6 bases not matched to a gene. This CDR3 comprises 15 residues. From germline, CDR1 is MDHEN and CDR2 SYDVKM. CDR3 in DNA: TGTGCCAGCAGTCCTAGCGGGAGGACCCTCAATGAGCAGTTCTTC. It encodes CASSPSGRTLNEQFF.